These T cell receptor beta chains were read from a single sample in a study of control samples from healthy donors and cancer patients. Generated by immunoSEQ multiplex PCR, the TCRdb table keeps only in-frame clones and is missing some. The sample yields just over 150,000 clones, about 94% seen once. The sequenced material came from blood. Receptors were obtained from a woman in her thirties or forties in good health. The CDR3 runs from the conserved cysteine through the conserved F or W. The D gene is left open where the match is weak. Only part of the rows carry a size: once, few, many, or a class if the clone is expanded.

d_gene,j_gene,v_gene,abundance,CDR3nt,CDR3aa
-,TRBJ1-1,TRBV27,-,TGTGCCAGCAGTTTGGGGGTGGGGGCGGATAGGACTTTCTTT,CASSLGVGADRTFF
-,TRBJ1-5,TRBV20-1,-,TGCAGTGCTAGTTCTCTTGGCAATCAGCCCCAGCATTTT,CSASSLGNQPQHF
-,TRBJ1-1,TRBV2,-,TGTGCCAGCAGTGAATCCCGGCAGGGTTACACTGAAGCTTTCTTT,CASSESRQGYTEAFF
-,TRBJ2-7,TRBV7-9,once,TGTGCCAGCAGCTTAGCGGGTACACGGGACGAGCAGTACTTC,CASSLAGTRDEQYF
-,TRBJ1-1,TRBV4-3,once,TGCGCCAGCAGCCAAGACGTTGCCCTTAAAACTGAAGCTTTCTTT,CASSQDVALKTEAFF
-,TRBJ1-3,TRBV30,-,TGTGCCTGGAGTGGGACATCAGGAAACACCATATATTTT,CAWSGTSGNTIYF
TRBD1,TRBJ1-2,TRBV6-4,-,TGTGCCAGCAGTGAGGGACAGGGGGCTAGCTATGGCTACACCTTC,CASSEGQGASYGYTF
TRBD1,TRBJ1-2,TRBV6-5,-,TGTGCCAGCACAGAACACAGGGGGACTGGCTACACCTTC,CASTEHRGTGYTF
TRBD1,TRBJ1-5,TRBV7-9,-,TGTGCCAGCAGCCCCCAGGGGGGCGGCAATCAGCCCCAGCATTTT,CASSPQGGGNQPQHF
-,TRBJ1-3,TRBV18,-,TGTGCCAGCTCACTCTTAAGGAACACCATATATTTT,CASSLLRNTIYF
TRBD2,TRBJ2-1,TRBV13,-,TGTGCCAGCAGCTTATTCTCTAGCGGGGGGGCCCATGAGCAGTTCTTC,CASSLFSSGGAHEQFF
-,TRBJ1-2,TRBV12-3/TRBV12-4,once,TGTGCCAGCAGTTTAGGACAGTTTGGCTACACCTTC,CASSLGQFGYTF
-,TRBJ2-1,TRBV3-1/TRBV3-2,few,TGTGCCAGCAGCCAAAGGGGGGGGCTTGAGCAGTTCTTC,CASSQRGGLEQFF
-,TRBJ1-3,TRBV6-1,few,TGTGCCAGCAGTGTATTGGGATTGGAGTCGGGAAACACCATATATTTT,CASSVLGLESGNTIYF
TRBD1,TRBJ1-5,TRBV4-3,-,TGCGCCAGCAGCCAAGTCGGCACAGGGGTGCCCCAGCATTTT,CASSQVGTGVPQHF
-,TRBJ2-4,TRBV29-1,-,TGCAGCGTTGAAGATATGGGGCCTAAAAACATTCAGTACTTC,CSVEDMGPKNIQYF
-,TRBJ1-2,TRBV18,-,TGTGCCAGCTCACCACCGGGACGGTCTAACTATGGCTACACCTTC,CASSPPGRSNYGYTF
-,TRBJ2-4,TRBV7-8,-,TGTGCCAGCTTAGGCGGTCAGAAAAACATTCAGTACTTC,CASLGGQKNIQYF
-,TRBJ1-1,TRBV4-3,once,TGCGCCAGCAGCCAAGCGAGGTGGGGCACTGAAGCTTTCTTT,CASSQARWGTEAFF
-,TRBJ2-5,TRBV4-1,-,TGCGCCAGCAGCCAAGAATGGCAGAGGAGACAAGAGACCCAGTACTTC,CASSQEWQRRQETQYF
-,TRBJ2-1,TRBV6-6,-,TGTGCCAGCAGTTATCGAGATGAGCAGTTCTTC,CASSYRDEQFF
-,TRBJ2-7,TRBV6-5,-,TGTGCCAGCAGTTACTCGATAGGTCCTAGGCTGTCCGTGCAGTACTTC,CASSYSIGPRLSVQYF
TRBD2,TRBJ2-7,TRBV6-2/TRBV6-3,few,TGTGCCAGCAGCGGACGGACTTTAGCGGGCACCGCTTACGAGCAGTACTTC,CASSGRTLAGTAYEQYF
-,TRBJ1-1,TRBV10-3,-,TGTGCCATCAGTGAGTCCCCAAAGACTCCGGCGGCTGAAGCTTTCTTT,CAISESPKTPAAEAFF
-,TRBJ1-3,TRBV4-2,-,TGTGCCAGCAGCCCGGACCGTGGCGGGAACACCATATATTTT,CASSPDRGGNTIYF
-,TRBJ1-1,TRBV5-1,-,TGCGCCAGCAGCTTGGGGGGGCTGAACACTGAAGCTTTCTTT,CASSLGGLNTEAFF
-,TRBJ1-1,TRBV29-1,-,TGCAGCGTAGCCGTTAGCGGGGACACTGAAGCTTTCTTT,CSVAVSGDTEAFF
-,TRBJ1-2,TRBV28,once,TGTGCCAGCAGTTTAGGTCCAAGGGGAGGCTACACCTTC,CASSLGPRGGYTF
TRBD1,TRBJ1-6,TRBV19,medium-sized,TGTGCCAGTAGTATGGCGTCGGGACAGGAATCACCCCTCCACTTT,CASSMASGQESPLHF